A selection of T cell receptor beta chains follows, all from one sample in a study of radiation and T cells in renal cell carcinoma. Clones were sequenced by immunoSEQ multiplex PCR, and TCRdb holds only the in-frame ones, with some missing. The sample holds approximately 140,000 clones, less than 90% seen once. The input for sequencing was blood, taken from a patient whose treatment included radiotherapy and nephrectomy. These receptors came from a woman aged 70 to 79 with renal cell carcinoma. CDR3s include the opening cysteine and the closing phenylalanine or tryptophan. D genes are given only for firm matches. The size of a clone is reported for some rows only, either as once, few or many, or as a class for expanded clones.

CDR3 length,V gene,J gene,clone size,D gene,CDR3 DNA,CDR3 protein
15,TRBV30,TRBJ1-6,-,-,TGTGCCTGGAGTGCATTAGGAATAGGGGATTCACCCCTCCACTTT,CAWSALGIGDSPLHF
14,TRBV2,TRBJ2-7,once,-,TGTGCCAGCAGGGGGGGGACAGTCTTCTACGAGCAGTACTTC,CASRGGTVFYEQYF
13,TRBV7-9,TRBJ2-7,-,-,TGTGCCAGCAGCTTGGAAAACGTCTACGAGCAGTACTTC,CASSLENVYEQYF
12,TRBV2,TRBJ2-1,-,-,TGTGCCAGCGGGCGGTCCTACAATGAGCAGTTCTTC,CASGRSYNEQFF
15,TRBV7-2,TRBJ2-6,-,-,TGTGCCAGCAGACAGGGTTTCTCTGGGGCCAACGTCCTGACTTTC,CASRQGFSGANVLTF
16,TRBV7-9,TRBJ2-2,-,TRBD1,TGTGCCAGCAGCCTCCACCGGGACAGGGTGGCCGGGGAGCTGTTTTTT,CASSLHRDRVAGELFF
15,TRBV5-1,TRBJ2-7,-,-,TGCGCCAGCAGCTTGATTGCGGGGACGGCCTACGAGCAGTACTTC,CASSLIAGTAYEQYF
15,TRBV28,TRBJ2-6,-,-,TGTGCCAGCCTACAGGGTCACTCTGGGGCCAACGTCCTGACTTTC,CASLQGHSGANVLTF
13,TRBV5-1,TRBJ1-1,few,-,TGCGCCAGCAGTGGACAGATGAACACTGAAGCTTTCTTT,CASSGQMNTEAFF
18,TRBV5-1,TRBJ2-2,-,TRBD2,TGCGCCAGCAGCCCCGAAGGGGCGGGGGGCCCTAACACCGGGGAGCTGTTTTTT,CASSPEGAGGPNTGELFF
15,TRBV7-3,TRBJ2-2,-,TRBD1,TGTGCCAGCAGCGCCGGGACAGGGCCCACCGGGGAGCTGTTTTTT,CASSAGTGPTGELFF
17,TRBV6-1,TRBJ1-4,-,-,TGTGCCAGCAGTGTTGTGCGGGGGAATCCGGGTGATGAAAAACTGTTTTTT,CASSVVRGNPGDEKLFF
15,TRBV9,TRBJ2-5,-,TRBD2,TGTGCCAGCAGCTCGGTAGCGGGGGGGCAAGAGACCCAGTACTTC,CASSSVAGGQETQYF
12,TRBV6-1,TRBJ1-1,-,-,TGTGCCAGCAGTGACCCGGGAAATAAAGCTTTCTTT,CASSDPGNKAFF
15,TRBV5-1,TRBJ1-6,-,-,TGCGCCAGCAGCTTGGCCAGGGCAGGGGATTCACCCCTCCACTTT,CASSLARAGDSPLHF
15,TRBV6-5,TRBJ2-1,once,-,TGTGCCAGCAGTTACTGGGGGACGACTTTCGATGAGCAGTTCTTC,CASSYWGTTFDEQFF
17,TRBV4-3,TRBJ2-1,-,TRBD2,TGCGCCAGCAGCCAGGGACTAGCGGGGATCCCCTACAATGAGCAGTTCTTC,CASSQGLAGIPYNEQFF
16,TRBV6-4,TRBJ2-1,-,-,TGTGCCAGCAGTGGAATTACTCCCCTTTTATACAATGAGCAGTTCTTC,CASSGITPLLYNEQFF
14,TRBV11-2,TRBJ1-6,-,TRBD1,TGTGCCAGCAGCTGGGGACAGGGAAATTCACCCCTCCACTTT,CASSWGQGNSPLHF
17,TRBV11-2,TRBJ2-7,-,TRBD1,TGTGCCAGCAGCTTAGTGGGTGGGTCCAGGGGGCTTTACGAGCAGTACTTC,CASSLVGGSRGLYEQYF
16,TRBV4-1,TRBJ1-4,-,TRBD1,TGCGCCAGCAGCCAAGCTACTAGACAGGGACAGGAAAAACTGTTTTTT,CASSQATRQGQEKLFF
10,TRBV30,TRBJ1-1,-,-,TGTGCCTCAGGATCAATTGAAGCTTTCTTT,CASGSIEAFF
17,TRBV4-2,TRBJ2-1,-,TRBD2,TGTGCCAGCAGCCGAGAGGGCGCGGGGGGGACAGACAATGAGCAGTTCTTC,CASSREGAGGTDNEQFF
14,TRBV7-9,TRBJ2-2,few,-,TGTGCCAGCAGCTTAGCGGGGGACTCCGGGGAGCTGTTTTTT,CASSLAGDSGELFF
13,TRBV5-6,TRBJ1-2,-,-,TGTGCCAGCAGCTTGGCGGAGGGTAGCGGCTACACCTTC,CASSLAEGSGYTF
14,TRBV7-2,TRBJ1-1,-,-,TGTGCCAGCAGCTCTTGGACCCGTGACACTGAAGCTTTCTTT,CASSSWTRDTEAFF
18,TRBV4-2,TRBJ2-3,-,-,TGTGCCAGCAGCCAAGATTTGCGGCGGTTGCGTAGCACAGATACGCAGTATTTT,CASSQDLRRLRSTDTQYF
15,TRBV19,TRBJ2-3,-,TRBD2,TGTGCCAGTAATTCCCCTAGCGGGGGGGCAGATACGCAGTATTTT,CASNSPSGGADTQYF
13,TRBV9,TRBJ2-1,few,-,TGTGCCAGCAGCACGGACGGGTACGGTGAGCAGTTCTTC,CASSTDGYGEQFF
17,TRBV27,TRBJ1-5,-,TRBD1,TGTGCCAGCAGACCCTCAGACAGGGGGCTTAGCAATCAGCCCCAGCATTTT,CASRPSDRGLSNQPQHF
15,TRBV11-2,TRBJ2-1,-,TRBD1,TGTGCCAGCAGCTTCCCCGGGACAGGGTACAATGAGCAGTTCTTC,CASSFPGTGYNEQFF
15,TRBV9,TRBJ1-6,-,TRBD1,TGTGCCAGCAGCGTAGCCGGGACAGCGAATTCACCCCTCCACTTT,CASSVAGTANSPLHF
13,TRBV5-1,TRBJ1-4,-,-,TGCGCCAGCAGCAGAGGGGAGGACGAAAAACTGTTTTTT,CASSRGEDEKLFF
15,TRBV13,TRBJ1-1,-,TRBD1,TGTGCCAGCAGCTTGCTGGACAGGGGAAACACTGAAGCTTTCTTT,CASSLLDRGNTEAFF
12,TRBV6-5,TRBJ1-5,few,-,TGTGCCAGCAGGGGATACAATCAGCCCCAGCATTTT,CASRGYNQPQHF
15,TRBV12-5,TRBJ2-1,-,TRBD1,TGTGCTAGTGGTTTGGGGGACAGGGGGGCTTGGGAGCAGTTCTTC,CASGLGDRGAWEQFF
12,TRBV6-4,TRBJ2-7,-,-,TGTGCCAGCAGTAGGGGCTCCTACGAGCAGTACTTC,CASSRGSYEQYF
15,TRBV6-6,TRBJ2-1,-,TRBD2,TGTGCCAGCAGTTACGGACTAGATAGTTTTCCCGAGCAGTTCTTC,CASSYGLDSFPEQFF
14,TRBV2,TRBJ2-5,-,TRBD2,TGTGCCAGCAGCTTAGCGGGGGACGAAGAGACCCAGTACTTC,CASSLAGDEETQYF
17,TRBV4-2,TRBJ2-5,-,TRBD1,TGTGCCAGCAGCCAAGAAGGGTCTGCGACAGGGGTGGAGACCCAGTACTTC,CASSQEGSATGVETQYF
13,TRBV12-5,TRBJ2-5,-,-,TGTGCTAGTGGTTGGGGACTTCAAGAGACCCAGTACTTC,CASGWGLQETQYF
15,TRBV21-1,TRBJ1-6,once,-,TGTGCCAGCAGCAAATCTACAGGGGACGTTTCACCCCTCCACTTT,CASSKSTGDVSPLHF
15,TRBV5-6,TRBJ1-2,-,TRBD1,TGTGCCAGCAGCGAACCGGGACAGGTAATCTATGGCTACACCTTC,CASSEPGQVIYGYTF
13,TRBV5-6,TRBJ1-3,-,-,TGTGCCAGCAGCCTAAAAAGAGGAAACACCATATATTTT,CASSLKRGNTIYF
12,TRBV6-5,TRBJ1-2,-,-,TGTGCCAGCAGTTACGAGTCCCGTGGCTACACCTTC,CASSYESRGYTF
14,TRBV9,TRBJ1-5,-,-,TGTGCCAGCAGCGCGCAGGGGATCAATCAGCCCCAGCATTTT,CASSAQGINQPQHF
16,TRBV7-3,TRBJ2-1,-,TRBD2,TGTGCCAGCAGCGCACCGGGAGGAGCCTCCTACAATGAGCAGTTCTTC,CASSAPGGASYNEQFF
12,TRBV30,TRBJ1-1,-,-,TGTGCCTGGGGCAGGATGAACACTGAAGCTTTCTTT,CAWGRMNTEAFF
16,TRBV5-4,TRBJ2-6,-,-,TGTGCCAGCAGCTCCGGGACTGTCTCTGGGGCCAACGTCCTGACTTTC,CASSSGTVSGANVLTF
12,TRBV10-3,TRBJ1-1,few,-,TGTGCCATCCAGGGACAGAACACTGAAGCTTTCTTT,CAIQGQNTEAFF
13,TRBV5-6,TRBJ1-1,-,-,TGTGCCAGCGCTAGGGGGATGAACACTGAGGCTTTCTTT,CASARGMNTEAFF